This T cell receptor (beta chain) emerged from a study of T cell responses to AZD1222 COVID-19 vaccine. Whole-study findings and limits: Reportedly, nearly half of unique spike TCRs recognized epitopes outside B.1.351/B.1.1.7 mutations.

The data were produced by immunoSEQ multiplex PCR, yet TCRdb's version contains in-frame clones alone and is incomplete. The table records about 86,000 clones, about nine tenths of them present only once. Investigators merged groups given second doses at roughly 4 or roughly 12 weeks. The germline V gene has CDR1 SGHTA and CDR2 FQGTGA. The CDR3 length is 15 residues. Trimming shortened V by 0 bases and J by 4 bases, and 12 bases separated the two germline ends. Of note for this clone: What it binds is unknown.

The chain links TRBV7-3 to TRBJ1-2; no definite D call. The sequencing used peripheral blood, collected 28 days after the second AZD1222 dose. The TCR was taken from an adult who received the AZD1222 COVID-19 vaccine. The CDR3 here is CASSLTADLGYGYTF. The DNA of the CDR3 is TGTGCCAGCAGCTTAACGGCAGACCTGGGCTATGGCTACACCTTC.